The 15 T cell receptor beta chains reported below all come from one sample, sequenced in a study of PD-1 blockade in classical Hodgkin lymphoma. Produced via immunoSEQ multiplex PCR; TCRdb's table is partial and in-frame only. The data contain some 12,000 clones, 70% to 85% of them singletons. Every patient experienced relapse after autologous stem cell transplantation, and brentuximab vedotin exposure varied. The specimen comprised peripheral blood mononuclear cells (PBMCs), sampled at baseline. The receptors originated from a human donor with classical Hodgkin lymphoma.

The gene calls are TRBV5-3 and TRBJ1-6, with D possibly TRBD1 on 6 matching bases. TRBV5-3 is an ORF, and what it does is uncertain. There are 15 residues in the CDR3. Trimming took off 2 bases at V and 9 bases at J, with 15 bases between the two ends. In nucleotides, the CDR3 is TGTGCCAGAAGCTTACAGGGAGCGTCTTTTTCACCCCTCCACTTT. It encodes CARSLQGASFSPLHF.

The chain is built from TRBV6-6 and TRBJ1-6, with 9 bases fitting TRBD1. There are 16 residues in the CDR3. CDR1 is MNHNY and CDR2 is SVGAGI in the germline V gene (reference sequence). Trimming took 0 bases from V and 5 from J; bases not matched to a gene: 2. The CDR3 DNA reads as TGTGCCAGCAGTTACTCGGACAGGGGAGATAATTCACCCCTCCACTTT. Translating it yields CASSYSDRGDNSPLHF.

The chain is built from TRBV18 and TRBJ1-2; 9 positions agree with TRBD1. This CDR3 contains 13 residues. In germline, CDR1 is KGHSH, CDR2 LQKENI. Trimming at V came to 4 bases and at J to 4 bases, leaving 1 base not matched to a gene. The CDR3 sequence is CASSLDRGYGYTF. CDR3 sequence (DNA): TGTGCCAGCTCACTGGACAGGGGCTATGGCTACACCTTC.

The chain is built from TRBV7-9 and TRBJ2-4; 7 nucleotides match TRBD1. The CDR3 length is 15 residues. The germline V gene has CDR1 SEHNR and CDR2 FQNEAQ (reference sequence). J gave up 13 bases and V 5 bases, and 17 bases lay outside the gene matches. In nucleotides, the CDR3 is TGTGCCAGCAGCCTTGAAAGGGACAGACCTAGAGGACAGTACTTC. Translated, it gives CASSLERDRPRGQYF.

This clone has a handful of counts. CDR3 loop: CASSLVAGAQEQYF. Written as DNA, the CDR3 is TGCGCCAGCAGCTTGGTAGCGGGAGCACAAGAGCAGTACTTC. V is TRBV5-1 and J is TRBJ2-7; 9 positions match TRBD2. Per germline, CDR1 SGHRS and CDR2 YFSETQ. V lost 0 bases, J lost 7 bases, and 5 bases stayed unmatched. This CDR3 has 14 residues.

The chain joins TRBV30 to TRBJ1-1; D call uncertain. V lost 0 bases and J lost 4, with 9 bases in between. CDR3 length: 13 residues. Germline CDR1 is GTSNPN and CDR2 is SVGIG (reference sequence). The CDR3 loop reads CAWSVTLGTEAFF. CDR3 DNA: TGTGCCTGGAGTGTAACCCTTGGCACTGAAGCTTTCTTT.

This chain uses TRBV5-1 with TRBJ2-1; D gene unclear. Germline V gene data show CDR1 as SGHRS and CDR2 as YFSETQ. This CDR3 comprises 13 residues. Trimming removed 0 bases from V and 9 bases from J, with 10 bases in between. The CDR3 spells CASSLGAIGEQFF. CDR3 DNA: TGCGCCAGCAGCTTGGGGGCAATTGGTGAGCAGTTCTTC.

This clone was counted only a few times. The chain carries TRBV27 and TRBJ2-5; D is tentatively TRBD1 or TRBD2 (6 bases each). CDR3 size: 14 residues. V gave up 3 bases and J gave up 1 base, with 9 bases separating them. In germline, CDR1 is MNHEY, CDR2 SMNVEV (reference sequence). The CDR3 is CASSFGGRQETQYF. The CDR3 region has the DNA TGTGCCAGCAGTTTTGGGGGGCGCCAAGAGACCCAGTACTTC.

This clone was seen a handful of times. The gene calls are TRBV7-9 and TRBJ2-2; weak D call: TRBD1 (5 bases). Germline-derived CDR1 and CDR2 are SEHNR and FQNEAQ (reference sequence). Between the trimmed V and J ends, which lost 7 bases and 1 base, there was a span of 13 bases. There are 15 residues in the CDR3. For the CDR3, the DNA is TGTGCCAGCACCCAGGGCGAATGGAACACCGGGGAGCTGTTTTTT. This translates into CASTQGEWNTGELFF.

The J gene is TRBJ1-1, the V gene TRBV4-2; tentatively, D is TRBD1 (6 bases). Trimming stripped 4 bases from V and 1 base from J, with 7 bases between. The V gene's germline CDR1 is LGHNA and CDR2 YNFKEQ. This CDR3 has 13 amino acids. The CDR3 here is CASSRGGNTEAFF. Written as DNA, the CDR3 is TGTGCCAGCAGCCGAGGGGGGAACACTGAAGCTTTCTTT.

The chain recombines TRBV4-2 with TRBJ2-1; TRBD2 matches 13 bases. The CDR3 spans 17 residues. CDR1 is LGHNA and CDR2 is YNFKEQ in the germline V gene. J gave up 0 bases and V 5 bases, and 4 bases lay outside the gene matches. CDR3 in amino acids: CASSSRLAGGSYNEQFF. As DNA, the CDR3 is TGTGCCAGCAGCTCCCGACTAGCGGGGGGCTCCTACAATGAGCAGTTCTTC.

This chain uses TRBV4-3 with TRBJ2-7; tentatively, D is TRBD2 (5 bases). CDR1 LGHNA and CDR2 YSLEER come from the germline V gene. The V end lost 1 base, the J end lost 2 bases, and 12 bases lay between the germline ends. The CDR3 runs to 15 residues. The CDR3 loop is CASSQGRGKAYEQYF. The CDR3 nucleotides read TGCGCCAGCAGCCAAGGAAGAGGGAAGGCCTACGAGCAGTACTTC.

This rearrangement joins TRBV11-3 to TRBJ1-3; D is undetermined. The CDR3 has 18 amino acids. Germline CDR1 and CDR2: SGHNT and YENEEA. V shed 4 bases and J shed 0 bases, with 19 bases lying between them. CDR3 nucleotide sequence: TGTGCCAGCAGCTCCTTTGAAGGGCTAGCTTGCTCTGGAAACACCATATATTTT. It yields the protein CASSSFEGLACSGNTIYF.

This clone turned up a few times. V usage is TRBV10-3 and J usage is TRBJ2-1; TRBD2 is a possible D gene (5 bases). V lost 0 bases and J 7 bases, leaving 13 bases between the germline ends. Germline V gene lookup returns CDR1 ENHRY and CDR2 SYGVKD. The CDR3 runs to 15 residues. The CDR3: CAISESSGNVNEQFF. The CDR3 DNA reads TGTGCCATCAGTGAGTCTTCGGGGAACGTGAATGAGCAGTTCTTC.

As to this clone: This CDR3 is missing its conserved last phenylalanine or tryptophan, likely due to a read error. The DNA is left out, because the CDR3 cannot be placed on it with certainty; the CDR3 is given as TCRdb lists it. The chain couples TRBV4-3 to TRBJ2-6. The CDR3 comprises 14 residues, both ends counted. Germline V gene lookup returns CDR1 LGHNA and CDR2 YSLEER. The CDR3: CASSTRLGRHKVGP.